Listed below are T cell receptor beta chains from one sample, sequenced in a study of blood T cell repertoires in COVID-19. Clones were sequenced by immunoSEQ multiplex PCR, and TCRdb holds only the in-frame ones, with some missing. The top ten hold approximately 12% of the sample, which has 150,000 to 200,000 clones, 84% seen once. Specimen: PBMCs or T cells enriched from blood (not recorded which). The receptors stem from a man in his fifties who had recovered from COVID-19. Each CDR3 is given with its conserved first and last residue. The D gene is left open where the match is weak. Some rows mark clone size as missing; the rest say once, few, many or name a class of expanded clone.

j_gene: TRBJ2-3
d_gene: TRBD2
v_gene: TRBV7-3
abundance: .
CDR3nt: TGTGCCAGCAGCCCCTCTTCTAGCGGAAGCACAGATACGCAGTATTTT
CDR3aa: CASSPSSSGSTDTQYF

j_gene: TRBJ2-6
d_gene: .
v_gene: TRBV6-1
abundance: .
CDR3nt: TGTGCCAGCAGTGAAGCGCCGTGGGCCCTACCTTCTGGGGCCAACGTCCTGACTTTC
CDR3aa: CASSEAPWALPSGANVLTF

j_gene: TRBJ2-3
d_gene: .
v_gene: TRBV19
abundance: .
CDR3nt: TGTGCCAGTAGCCCGACTAGGACAGATACGCAGTATTTT
CDR3aa: CASSPTRTDTQYF

j_gene: TRBJ1-2
d_gene: .
v_gene: TRBV30
abundance: few
CDR3nt: TGTGCCTGGCCCCGACAGTATGGCTACACCTTC
CDR3aa: CAWPRQYGYTF

j_gene: TRBJ2-7
d_gene: .
v_gene: TRBV4-1
abundance: .
CDR3nt: TGCGCCAGCAGCCAAGAAGGGGCATACGAGCAGTACTTC
CDR3aa: CASSQEGAYEQYF

j_gene: TRBJ1-1
d_gene: .
v_gene: TRBV19
abundance: .
CDR3nt: TGTGCCAGTACCCTGACAGAGAACACTGAAGCTTTCTTT
CDR3aa: CASTLTENTEAFF

j_gene: TRBJ2-7
d_gene: .
v_gene: TRBV29-1
abundance: .
CDR3nt: TGCAGCGTTGAGAGGTCGGGGTTAACCTCCTACGAGCAGTACTTC
CDR3aa: CSVERSGLTSYEQYF

j_gene: TRBJ1-1
d_gene: .
v_gene: TRBV6-1
abundance: .
CDR3nt: TGTGCCAGCAGTGAAGGTCAAGGACAATGGAACACTGAAGCTTTCTTT
CDR3aa: CASSEGQGQWNTEAFF

j_gene: TRBJ2-3
d_gene: TRBD2
v_gene: TRBV25-1
abundance: .
CDR3nt: TGTGCCAGCAGTGGGGCGGGGGGGCGATCCACGCAGTATTTT
CDR3aa: CASSGAGGRSTQYF

j_gene: TRBJ2-5
d_gene: TRBD1
v_gene: TRBV4-1
abundance: .
CDR3nt: TGCGCCAGCAGCCAAGAAAATGCCCTCTTCCGGGACAGACAAGAGACCCAGTACTTC
CDR3aa: CASSQENALFRDRQETQYF

j_gene: TRBJ1-5
d_gene: .
v_gene: TRBV19
abundance: .
CDR3nt: TGTGCCAGTAAAGGAAACAGGGTGGGGGATAGCAATCAGCCCCAGCATTTT
CDR3aa: CASKGNRVGDSNQPQHF

j_gene: TRBJ1-2
d_gene: TRBD1
v_gene: TRBV9
abundance: .
CDR3nt: TGTGCCAGCAGCGGTCGGGACAGGGCAATGGAGGGGCCTAACTATGGCTACACCTTC
CDR3aa: CASSGRDRAMEGPNYGYTF

j_gene: TRBJ1-1
d_gene: .
v_gene: TRBV12-3/TRBV12-4
abundance: .
CDR3nt: TGTGCCAGCACCCCGACAGGCCACACTGAAGCTTTCTTT
CDR3aa: CASTPTGHTEAFF

j_gene: TRBJ1-6
d_gene: .
v_gene: TRBV7-3
abundance: .
CDR3nt: TGTGCCAGCAGCTTAGGGGCAGGGAGGACTAATTCACCCCTCCACTTT
CDR3aa: CASSLGAGRTNSPLHF

j_gene: TRBJ1-4
d_gene: .
v_gene: TRBV7-6
abundance: .
CDR3nt: TGTGCCAGCAGCTTACAGGAGGCGCGGACTAATGAAAAACTGTTTTTT
CDR3aa: CASSLQEARTNEKLFF

j_gene: TRBJ1-5
d_gene: .
v_gene: TRBV21-1
abundance: .
CDR3nt: TGTGCCAGCAGCCCACCTACCCCGGGACAGGGAGGGGGGCGGAATCAGCCCCAGCATTTT
CDR3aa: CASSPPTPGQGGGRNQPQHF

j_gene: TRBJ1-2
d_gene: TRBD1
v_gene: TRBV4-1
abundance: .
CDR3nt: TGCGCCAGCAGCACGGGGACAGGGGGCGCGTGGTATGGCTACACCTTC
CDR3aa: CASSTGTGGAWYGYTF

j_gene: TRBJ2-3
d_gene: .
v_gene: TRBV5-6
abundance: .
CDR3nt: TGTGCCAGCAGCTGGGGGCTGGGGCCAGATACGCAGTATTTT
CDR3aa: CASSWGLGPDTQYF

j_gene: TRBJ1-2
d_gene: .
v_gene: TRBV7-2
abundance: .
CDR3nt: TGTGCCAGCAGCTTAGGCGAGAACTATGGCTACACCTTC
CDR3aa: CASSLGENYGYTF

j_gene: TRBJ2-7
d_gene: TRBD2
v_gene: TRBV5-1
abundance: few
CDR3nt: TGCGCCAGCAGCTTAGTGGGGGGGGTCTACGAGCAGTACTTC
CDR3aa: CASSLVGGVYEQYF

j_gene: TRBJ2-2
d_gene: .
v_gene: TRBV5-4
abundance: .
CDR3nt: TGTGCCAGCAGCATTTGGACAGTTAACACCGGGGAGCTGTTTTTT
CDR3aa: CASSIWTVNTGELFF

j_gene: TRBJ2-7
d_gene: .
v_gene: TRBV15
abundance: .
CDR3nt: TGTGCCACCAGCAGCTTCCAGACAGACCTATACGAGCAGTACTTC
CDR3aa: CATSSFQTDLYEQYF

j_gene: TRBJ1-4
d_gene: .
v_gene: TRBV27
abundance: .
CDR3nt: TGTGCCAGCAGTTCCTTGGGAGCGGGGGCTGCTAATGAAAAACTGTTTTTT
CDR3aa: CASSSLGAGAANEKLFF

j_gene: TRBJ2-5
d_gene: .
v_gene: TRBV19
abundance: .
CDR3nt: TGTGCCAGTAGTATTGGGGGGTTCGAGACCCAGTACTTC
CDR3aa: CASSIGGFETQYF

j_gene: TRBJ1-6
d_gene: .
v_gene: TRBV27
abundance: .
CDR3nt: TGTGCCAGCAGTTTAGGCATCTATTCACCCCTCCACTTT
CDR3aa: CASSLGIYSPLHF

j_gene: TRBJ2-2
d_gene: .
v_gene: TRBV18
abundance: .
CDR3nt: TGTGCCAGCTCACCGACAGATGCCGGGGAGCTGTTTTTT
CDR3aa: CASSPTDAGELFF

j_gene: TRBJ1-3
d_gene: TRBD1
v_gene: TRBV7-2
abundance: .
CDR3nt: TGTGCCAGCAGTTTACTTGGGACAGGCTTCTCTGGAAACACCATATATTTT
CDR3aa: CASSLLGTGFSGNTIYF

j_gene: TRBJ1-2
d_gene: .
v_gene: TRBV18
abundance: .
CDR3nt: TGTGCCAGCTCGCCACAGCTGGAGCCTAACTATGGCTACACCTTC
CDR3aa: CASSPQLEPNYGYTF

j_gene: TRBJ1-1
d_gene: TRBD1
v_gene: TRBV5-4
abundance: .
CDR3nt: TGTGCCAGCAGCCGAGGAACTGGGACAGCGAACACTGAAGCTTTCTTT
CDR3aa: CASSRGTGTANTEAFF

j_gene: TRBJ1-1
d_gene: TRBD1
v_gene: TRBV25-1
abundance: .
CDR3nt: TGTGCCAGCAGTGCCGACAGGGGGCGATTTACTGAAGCTTTCTTT
CDR3aa: CASSADRGRFTEAFF

j_gene: TRBJ2-7
d_gene: .
v_gene: TRBV7-9
abundance: .
CDR3nt: TGTGCCAGCAGCTTAGTCTCTAGCGTAAACGAGCAGTACTTC
CDR3aa: CASSLVSSVNEQYF

j_gene: TRBJ1-1
d_gene: TRBD1
v_gene: TRBV6-6
abundance: .
CDR3nt: TGTGCCAGCAGTTACTCCTGGACAGGGGCCGCTTTCTTT
CDR3aa: CASSYSWTGAAFF

j_gene: TRBJ2-7
d_gene: .
v_gene: TRBV19
abundance: .
CDR3nt: TGTGCCAGTAGTATACAGGGTTACTCCTACGAGCAGTACTTC
CDR3aa: CASSIQGYSYEQYF

j_gene: TRBJ2-3
d_gene: TRBD1
v_gene: TRBV6-1
abundance: .
CDR3nt: TGTGCCAGCAGTGAACGCAGGGGGGATACGCAGTATTTT
CDR3aa: CASSERRGDTQYF

j_gene: TRBJ1-5
d_gene: .
v_gene: TRBV27
abundance: .
CDR3nt: TGTGCCAGCAGTTTAACGGGTCAGCCCCAGCATTTT
CDR3aa: CASSLTGQPQHF

j_gene: TRBJ1-2
d_gene: TRBD1
v_gene: TRBV4-3
abundance: .
CDR3nt: TGCGCCAGCAGCCAAGGGAGACAGGGCAAGGGTGGCTACACCTTC
CDR3aa: CASSQGRQGKGGYTF

j_gene: TRBJ1-6
d_gene: .
v_gene: TRBV19
abundance: .
CDR3nt: TGTGCCAGTAGTATGGGTGGCGGCCCCTTCTATAATTCACCCCTCCACTTT
CDR3aa: CASSMGGGPFYNSPLHF

j_gene: TRBJ2-3
d_gene: .
v_gene: TRBV5-1
abundance: .
CDR3nt: TGCGCCAGCAGCTTGGGGATCGGGGAAGATACGCAGTATTTT
CDR3aa: CASSLGIGEDTQYF

j_gene: TRBJ2-2
d_gene: TRBD1
v_gene: TRBV2
abundance: few
CDR3nt: TGTGCCAGCACCCCGGACAGGGGTAACACCGGGGAGCTGTTTTTT
CDR3aa: CASTPDRGNTGELFF

j_gene: TRBJ1-3
d_gene: TRBD1
v_gene: TRBV5-5
abundance: .
CDR3nt: TGTGCCAGCAGCTCGGGACAGTCCTCTGGAAACACCATATATTTT
CDR3aa: CASSSGQSSGNTIYF

j_gene: TRBJ1-1
d_gene: .
v_gene: TRBV6-5
abundance: .
CDR3nt: TGTGCCAGCAGTTACGTGGGCATAAACACTGAAGCTTTCTTT
CDR3aa: CASSYVGINTEAFF

j_gene: TRBJ2-5
d_gene: .
v_gene: TRBV13
abundance: .
CDR3nt: TGTGCCAGCAGCTTAAGGACTAACCAAGAGACCCAGTACTTC
CDR3aa: CASSLRTNQETQYF